This T cell receptor (beta chain) was recovered during a study of T cells after posttransplantation cyclophosphamide. Study-level results: Donor CD8+ memory clones often dominated recipient blood repertoires at later times. Recipient CMV seropositivity and CMV reactivation strongly tracked TRB clonality.

This clone has ten or more counts. The antigen is undetermined. This CDR3 has 14 residues. Germline CDR1 LNHDA, CDR2 SQIVND (reference sequence). The junction had 1 base not matched to a gene; V was cut back by 3 bases and J by 0 bases. Here immunoSEQ multiplex PCR was the method, and the copy in TCRdb shows in-frame clones only, minus some. The record shows about 14,000 clones for this sample, with no singletons present. Treatment was busulfan-fludarabine conditioning, a marrow graft, and cyclophosphamide on days +3 and +4. The specimen was PBMCs, collected 950 to 1,200 days after allogeneic stem cell transplant with posttransplant cyclophosphamide. The rearrangement links TRBV19 to TRBJ1-2; TRBD1 matches at 7 bases. This TCR was recovered from a female patient in her thirties or forties who received an allogeneic stem cell transplant from a related donor, was CMV-positive, and had no GVHD. Some T cells may be transferred from the graft donor. This CDR3 is CASSIQGANYGYTF. The CDR3, as DNA: TGTGCCAGTAGTATTCAGGGGGCTAACTATGGCTACACCTTC.